The T cell receptor beta chain under discussion was sequenced for a study of blood T cell repertoires in COVID-19. The protocol was immunoSEQ multiplex PCR, while the TCRdb copy is restricted to in-frame clones and leaves out a portion. The sample has approximately 78,000 clones; approximately 87% are singletons. Germline lookup yields CDR1 KGHDR and CDR2 SFDVKD. Trimming took off 7 bases at V and 1 base at J, with 15 bases between the two ends. The CDR3 covers 15 residues. The V and J genes are TRBV24-1 and TRBJ1-1; tentatively, D is TRBD1 (5 bases). This clonotype was obtained from a woman aged 80 or over with acute or convalescent COVID-19. Specimen: peripheral blood. The CDR3 nucleotides are TGTGCCACCAGGATCGGTTCAGGGCAGAACACTGAAGCTTTCTTT. It yields the protein CATRIGSGQNTEAFF.